Here is one T cell receptor beta chain with its context. Its specific antigen is unknown. The input lacks base qualities; no much larger clone sits a single base away. This specimen comes from a study of OX40 agonist ivuxolimab in advanced cancers. In terms of the full investigation: Ivuxolimab, which targeted the costimulatory receptor OX40 (CD134), was an agonistic, fully human IgG2 monoclonal antibody. Intravenous ivuxolimab was administered to patients every 2 weeks at six dose levels: 0.01, 0.1, 0.3, 1.5, 3 and 10 mg/kg. Of the roughly 51 dose-escalation patients, hepatocellular carcinoma was present in around 20, melanoma in roughly 15, renal cell carcinoma in 9 and head and neck cancer in 9. A male proportion of around 83% and a mean age of 60 years, ranging from 23 to 79, were recorded for the dose-escalation cohort. Prior anti-PD-1, anti-PD-L1 or anti-CTLA-4 therapy was permitted, and 30% to 50% of dose-escalation patients had received checkpoint inhibitors. Three dose-escalation patients achieved partial responses, one with hepatocellular carcinoma and two with cutaneous melanoma. Peripheral TCRbeta sequencing was intended to test whether TCR sequence diversity was altered and clonal T-cell expansion was caused by ivuxolimab. The monotherapy dose-escalation portion (N ≈ 55 patients) of the phase I ivuxolimab trial is reported in the paper. What the research found in general, with its limitations: In the 0.1-3.0 mg/kg groups, partial responders were among the patients with the lowest normalized peripheral clonal expansion, particularly in CD8+ T cells. After ivuxolimab, CD8+ T cells had more expanded clones than CD4+ T cells on average. The antigen specificity of the clonally expanded peripheral T cells was not determined. At doses from 0.1 to 3.0 mg/kg, clonal expansion was seen in both CD4+ and CD8+ blood T cells between baseline and week 6. Low levels of normalized T-cell clonal expansion were also seen in some patients who did not respond.

Patients with autoimmune disease history or receiving systemic immunosuppression were excluded from the trial. Peripheral blood for TCR sequencing was drawn from every dose cohort at baseline, at cycle 4 day 1 and at cycle 7 day 1. Samples came from an open-label, multicenter, first-in-human phase I dose-escalation trial of ivuxolimab. Adults with locally advanced or metastatic head and neck squamous cell, hepatocellular, melanoma or renal cell carcinoma were enrolled in the trial. CD4+ and CD8+ T cells were sorted separately from peripheral blood before TCR sequencing. Genomic DNA was isolated from the sorted cells so that the TCRbeta CDR3 region could be sequenced. The immunoSEQ Assay was used for sequencing of TCRbeta CDR3 regions. Here the immuneACCESS table is served through TCRdb, limited to in-frame sequences with V and J called. Missing clones are a known gap in these copies; in checked studies unresolved V genes cover under half, and the rest lacks a known reason. The sample records about 67,000 clones, approximately 90% of which are singletons. The ten most abundant clones make up approximately 0.27% of the sample.

The CDR3 starts with the cysteine, ends with the phenylalanine, and has 13 residues. Left in the record is the CDR3 DNA by itself, 39 bases read in frame from the first base. The germline V gene specifies SGHVS as CDR1 and FQNEAQ as CDR2. The trim is 6 bases for V and 2 bases for J, with a gap of 7 bases between the germline ends. This material consisted of CD4+ or CD8+ T cells sorted from blood, taken in a trial of the OX40 agonist ivuxolimab. This sequence uses TRBV7-8 and TRBJ2-2; a confident D gene designation cannot be given. The sequence derives from an adult with an advanced solid tumor such as melanoma, head and neck, liver or kidney cancer. The CDR3 region: CASRKQNTGELFF. The DNA is TGTGCCAGCAGGAAGCAAAACACCGGGGAGCTGTTTTTT.